The entry below describes one T cell receptor (beta chain). The V segment lost 0 bases and the J segment 4 bases; nucleotides outside the gene matches: 16. The germline CDR1 and CDR2 sequences are LNHNV and YYDKDF (reference sequence). The CDR3 covers 19 residues. The assay was immunoSEQ multiplex PCR, and TCRdb's table has in-frame clones only and misses some. The sample yields roughly 300,000 clones, about 86% seen once. This record comes from a study of blood T cell repertoires in COVID-19. Study context: Sources were T cells, B-cell-depleted T cells, or PBMCs; the material itself was cDNA or gDNA.

The rearrangement links TRBV15 to TRBJ2-5, with 8 bases lining up with TRBD1. This clonotype was obtained from a woman between 25 and 40 years old with COVID-19, enrolled during active disease. The sample consisted of peripheral blood. The CDR3 here is CATSRDQGQGAPLRETQYF. In DNA, the CDR3 is TGTGCCACCAGCAGAGATCAGGGGCAGGGGGCACCCCTGCGAGAGACCCAGTACTTC. The entire variable domain, with the rest obtained from reference TRBV15 and TRBJ2-5, is as follows: DAMVIQNPRYQVTQFGKPVTLSCSQTLNHNVMYWYQQKSSQAPKLLFHYYDKDFNNEADTPDNFQSRRPNTSFCFLDIRSPGLGDTAMYLCATSRDQGQGAPLRETQYFGPGTRLLVL.